This TCR beta chain was found in a study of cytomegalovirus exposure and HLA in healthy donors. This clone was observed once. The antigen remains unidentified. V dropped 5 bases and J dropped 3; count of bases not matched to a gene: 7. This CDR3 is built from 15 residues. In germline, CDR1 is SGHDN, CDR2 FVKESK. Primers: 60 Vbeta forward and 13 Jbeta reverse. Repertoires were generated with immunoSEQ multiplex PCR, while TCRdb's copy carries only in-frame clones and drops some. The sample shows roughly 120,000 clones, around 79% of them seen only once. Study-wide findings and caveats: Owing to their indistinguishability, certain V segments, notably TRBV6-2 and TRBV6-3, were excluded. Earlier results showed most TCR beta V segments being productive about 87% or about 30% of the time.

Sequencing was performed on PBMCs. The V gene is TRBV14, the J gene TRBJ1-2; 9 nucleotides align to TRBD1. The receptor was isolated from a woman in her thirties in good health and CMV-seropositive. The CDR3 is CASSTGTGSDYGYTF. CDR3 sequence (DNA): TGTGCCAGCAGCACCGGGACAGGGAGTGACTATGGCTACACCTTC.